This T cell receptor beta chain was sequenced for a study of identifying expanded T cells in peripheral blood. Healthy donors had no documented immune events, such as infections, while sampled. Study outcomes and limitations: Roughly two-week clone count variance significantly increased as total template count grew.

Concerning this clone: The antigen remains unidentified.

Generated by immunoSEQ multiplex PCR, the TCRdb table keeps only in-frame clones and is missing some. The sample includes about 130,000 clones, approximately 86% of them seen just once. CDR1 and CDR2 (germline): SGHNT, YENEEA. The germline V and J ends were trimmed by 5 bases and 0 bases, with 12 bases remaining between them. The CDR3 extends over 15 amino acids. The sample taken for sequencing was blood. V usage is TRBV11-3 and J usage is TRBJ2-3, with a tentative D call TRBD2 (6 bases). This clonotype originated in a person aged 18 to 75 in good health. CDR3 in amino acids: CASSPTGTSTDTQYF. The CDR3 bases are TGTGCCAGCAGCCCAACGGGGACTAGCACAGATACGCAGTATTTT.